A single sample is the source of the 24 T cell receptor beta chains below, sequenced in a study of cytomegalovirus exposure and HLA in healthy donors. Researchers ran the PCR with 60 Vbeta and 13 Jbeta primers. Repertoires were generated with immunoSEQ multiplex PCR, while TCRdb's copy carries only in-frame clones and drops some. The table includes approximately 110,000 clones, about 83% detected once. Sequences were obtained from PBMCs. Every receptor here comes from a female donor in good health and CMV-seropositive.

V and J are TRBV19 and TRBJ1-2; no clear D. Germline V gene data show CDR1 as LNHDA and CDR2 as SQIVND (reference sequence). This CDR3 is built from 12 residues. V was trimmed by 3 bases and J by 4 bases, leaving 6 bases between them. The CDR3 coding sequence is TGTGCCAGTAGTATCCTTTCCTATGGCTACACCTTC. Protein: CASSILSYGYTF.

The V call is TRBV5-5, the J call TRBJ1-3; possible D gene TRBD1, 6 bases. V dropped 3 bases and J dropped 3 bases, with 13 bases sitting between them. The CDR3 consists of 15 residues. Germline-derived CDR1 and CDR2 are SGHKS and YYEKEE (reference sequence). CDR3 sequence: CASSSSGVDGNTIYF. DNA of the CDR3: TGTGCCAGCAGCTCTTCAGGGGTCGATGGAAACACCATATATTTT.

Only one count was recorded for this clone. V is TRBV5-1 and J is TRBJ2-5; tentative D call: TRBD2 (5 bases). This CDR3 is 15 amino acids long. In germline, CDR1 is SGHRS, CDR2 YFSETQ. Trimming cost V 4 bases and J 3 bases, with 16 bases left between them. CDR3 sequence: CASSLTGSSEETQYF. Written as DNA, the CDR3 is TGCGCCAGCAGCCTCACGGGATCTAGTGAAGAGACCCAGTACTTC.

The V gene is TRBV6-5, the J gene TRBJ2-2; tentatively, D is TRBD2 (5 bases). Germline CDR1 reads MNHEY; CDR2 reads SVGAGI. The CDR3 runs 14 residues. The V and J ends lost 4 bases and 5 bases respectively, with 11 bases between them. The CDR3: CASSSGLPTGELFF. DNA for the CDR3: TGTGCCAGCAGTTCAGGACTGCCGACCGGGGAGCTGTTTTTT.

This chain joins TRBV2 and TRBJ2-5; 10 positions match TRBD1. The V gene end was trimmed by 4 bases and the J gene end by 3 bases; junction bases not matched to a gene: 2. The CDR3 has 14 residues. Germline-derived CDR1 and CDR2 are SNHLY and FYNNEI. CDR3 DNA: TGTGCCAGCAGTGGACAGGGGGCAAAAGAGACCCAGTACTTC. The encoded protein is CASSGQGAKETQYF. The full variable domain, completed using reference TRBV2 and TRBJ2-5, is EPEVTQTPSHQVTQMGQEVILRCVPISNHLYFYWYRQILGQKVEFLVSFYNNEISEKSEIFDDQFSVERPDGSNFTLKIRSTKLEDSAMYFCASSGQGAKETQYFGPGTRLLVL.

The V and J genes are TRBV10-3 and TRBJ2-3; 9 nucleotides agree with TRBD1. The CDR3 length is 15 residues. CDR1 and CDR2 from the germline V gene are ENHRY and SYGVKD. V lost 8 bases, J lost 2 bases, and 8 bases stayed unmatched. CDR3 protein: CAIAGTGHNTDTQYF. CDR3 bases: TGTGCCATCGCCGGGACAGGGCACAACACAGATACGCAGTATTTT.

This clone showed up just once. The chain combines TRBV6-6 with TRBJ2-1; 9 bases fit TRBD2. CDR1 and CDR2 from the germline V gene are MNHNY and SVGAGI (reference sequence). The CDR3 length is 14 residues. J was trimmed by 5 bases and V by 5 bases; bases with no gene match: 4. Written as DNA, the CDR3 is TGTGCCAGCAGTCTAGCGGGGCCCCACAATGAGCAGTTCTTC. This codes for CASSLAGPHNEQFF.

The rearrangement uses TRBV5-5 and TRBJ1-2, with D tentatively TRBD1 (5 bases). This CDR3 has 13 residues. In germline, CDR1 is SGHKS, CDR2 YYEKEE (reference sequence). Trimming removed 4 bases from V and 4 bases from J, with 11 bases in between. For the CDR3, the DNA is TGTGCCAGCAGCGTCCCGGGGGGCTATGGCTACACCTTC. Translated: CASSVPGGYGYTF.

The chain joins TRBV2 to TRBJ2-2, with 7 positions matching TRBD1. Germline V gene sequence: CDR1 SNHLY, CDR2 FYNNEI. This CDR3 spans 15 amino acids. The V gene end was trimmed by 3 bases and the J gene end by 6 bases; junction bases not matched to a gene: 7. The CDR3, as DNA: TGTGCCAGCAGTGACACCCAGGGGGTGGCCGGGGAGCTGTTTTTT. Protein: CASSDTQGVAGELFF.

The chain is built from TRBV4-2 and TRBJ1-1; TRBD1 matches at 7 bases. The V and J ends lost 0 bases and 1 base, in that order; junction bases with no gene match: 2. Germline V gene lookup returns CDR1 LGHNA and CDR2 YNFKEQ. The CDR3 covers 15 residues. The CDR3 bases are TGTGCCAGCAGCCAAGAGAGACAGGGGAACACTGAAGCTTTCTTT. Its protein product is CASSQERQGNTEAFF.

The CDR3 DNA reads as TGTGCCAGTAATAAAGGGAGGGAACCGAATCAGCCCCAGCATTTT. Residues: CASNKGREPNQPQHF. The rearrangement joins TRBV19 to TRBJ1-5; D is uncertain. V shed 7 bases and J shed 4 bases, with 17 bases lying between them. The germline V gene has CDR1 LNHDA and CDR2 SQIVND (reference sequence). The CDR3 has 15 residues.

This clone was seen a handful of times. This chain connects TRBV6-6 to TRBJ1-2; a weak D match, TRBD1 (6 bases). The germline gives CDR1 MNHNY, CDR2 SVGAGI (reference sequence). The CDR3 consists of 11 residues. The CDR3 nucleotides are TGTGGCACCGGGACAAACTATGGCTACACCTTC. This codes for CGTGTNYGYTF.

This clone has a handful of counts. V is TRBV6-1 and J is TRBJ1-5, with a tentative D call TRBD1 (6 bases). CDR1 is MNHNS and CDR2 is SASEGT in the germline V gene. Trimming left V 3 bases short and J 0 bases short, with 12 bases between. This CDR3 comprises 16 residues. CDR3 in amino acids: CASSDRGADSNQPQHF. CDR3 nucleotides: TGTGCCAGCAGTGATCGGGGGGCGGATAGCAATCAGCCCCAGCATTTT.

The rearrangement links TRBV28 to TRBJ1-3; TRBD1 is a possible D gene (6 bases). The CDR3 has 14 amino acids. Germline CDR1 MDHEN, CDR2 SYDVKM. V was trimmed by 4 bases and J by 2 bases, leaving 9 bases between them. The CDR3, as DNA: TGTGCCAGCAGTTCCTCAGGGGCTGGAAACACCATATATTTT. Its translation is CASSSSGAGNTIYF.

The chain joins TRBV10-2 to TRBJ1-4; D ambiguous. CDR3 length: 15 residues. CDR1 and CDR2 from the germline V gene are WSHSY and SAAADI. Trimming cost V 1 base and J 8 bases, with 14 bases left between them. The CDR3 region is CASSELGGTREKLFF. The CDR3 DNA reads TGCGCCAGCAGTGAGTTGGGAGGAACGCGGGAAAAACTGTTTTTT.

The chain is built from TRBV27 and TRBJ1-1; perhaps TRBD1 as D (6 bases). CDR1 is MNHEY, CDR2 SMNVEV, per germline (reference sequence). The CDR3 contains 14 residues. V shed 8 bases and J shed 1 base, with 14 bases lying between them. The CDR3 region has the DNA TGTGCCAGCCGCCCCAGGGGAAGGAACACTGAAGCTTTCTTT. Its protein product is CASRPRGRNTEAFF.

The rearrangement uses TRBV19 and TRBJ2-7; TRBD1 matches 8 bases. The length of the CDR3 is 16 residues. In germline, CDR1 is LNHDA, CDR2 SQIVND (reference sequence). Germline trimming cut 2 bases from V and 2 bases from J; bases unmatched to any gene: 8. The CDR3 coding sequence is TGTGCCAGTAGTATATCAGGGGGCGGATCAGCCTACGAGCAGTACTTC. This sequence encodes CASSISGGGSAYEQYF.

J is TRBJ1-5 and V is TRBV7-2; D is uncertain. CDR3 size: 13 residues. Germline values: CDR1 SGHTA, CDR2 FQGNSA. Between the trimmed V and J ends, which lost 1 base and 7 bases, there was a span of 8 bases. The DNA for the CDR3 is TGTGCCAGCAGCTTAGGTAGTGTGCAGCCCCAGCATTTT. As protein: CASSLGSVQPQHF.

This clone was seen only once. The rearrangement links TRBV2 to TRBJ2-1; 10 nucleotides line up with TRBD2. Germline CDR1 and CDR2: SNHLY and FYNNEI. V trimming: 3 bases; J trimming: 8 bases; junction bases outside the gene matches: 7. This CDR3 has 15 amino acids. The CDR3 sequence: CASSEVQGLAHEQFF. The CDR3 nucleotides read TGTGCCAGCAGTGAGGTACAGGGACTAGCGCATGAGCAGTTCTTC.

This chain uses TRBV2 with TRBJ2-1; the D gene is possibly TRBD1 (6 bases). Germline CDR1 SNHLY, CDR2 FYNNEI. V was trimmed by 7 bases and J by 3 bases, leaving 22 bases between them. CDR3 length: 17 amino acids. The CDR3 region has the DNA TGTGCCAGCATTCGGACGTCGGCAGGGGTCGGCTACAATGAGCAGTTCTTC. Protein product: CASIRTSAGVGYNEQFF.

The V and J genes are TRBV4-1 and TRBJ2-1; D gene uncertain. Trimming shortened V by 1 base and J by 7 bases, and 14 bases separated the two germline ends. Germline V gene data show CDR1 as MGHRA and CDR2 as YSYEKL. The CDR3 runs 15 residues. CDR3: CASSQGQTHPNEQFF. CDR3 nucleotide sequence: TGCGCCAGCAGCCAAGGACAAACCCACCCTAATGAGCAGTTCTTC.

This chain joins TRBV19 and TRBJ2-5, with 10 bases aligning to TRBD2. Germline V lookup: CDR1 LNHDA, CDR2 SQIVND (reference sequence). The length of the CDR3 is 15 residues. V shed 3 bases, J shed 5 bases, and the junction held 6 bases outside the gene matches. CDR3 bases: TGTGCCAGTAGTATCTATCTAGCGGGGGCGGAGACCCAGTACTTC. Residues: CASSIYLAGAETQYF. The full variable domain, with the rest looked up from reference TRBV19 and TRBJ2-5, is DGGITQSPKYLFRKEGQNVTLSCEQNLNHDAMYWYRQDPGQGLRLIYYSQIVNDFQKGDIAEGYSVSREKKESFPLTVTSAQKNPTAFYLCASSIYLAGAETQYFGPGTRLLVL.

The chain couples TRBV18 to TRBJ2-3; 7 nucleotides match TRBD2. CDR1 KGHSH and CDR2 LQKENI come from the germline V gene. The CDR3 is 14 amino acids. Trimming cost V 3 bases and J 0 bases; bases outside gene matches: 0. CDR3 protein: CASSPGGSTDTQYF. The DNA for the CDR3 is TGTGCCAGCTCACCGGGAGGGAGCACAGATACGCAGTATTTT.

The sample holds one count of this clone. The CDR3 region has the DNA TGCGCCAGCAGCCAAGAGCGGAGGGTTGGGGCCAACGTCCTGACTTTC. As protein: CASSQERRVGANVLTF. The genes are TRBV4-3 and TRBJ2-6; tentative D call: TRBD2 (6 bases). Trimming took 0 bases from V and 3 from J, leaving 9 bases between them. The CDR3 spans 16 residues. Germline-derived CDR1 and CDR2 are LGHNA and YSLEER.